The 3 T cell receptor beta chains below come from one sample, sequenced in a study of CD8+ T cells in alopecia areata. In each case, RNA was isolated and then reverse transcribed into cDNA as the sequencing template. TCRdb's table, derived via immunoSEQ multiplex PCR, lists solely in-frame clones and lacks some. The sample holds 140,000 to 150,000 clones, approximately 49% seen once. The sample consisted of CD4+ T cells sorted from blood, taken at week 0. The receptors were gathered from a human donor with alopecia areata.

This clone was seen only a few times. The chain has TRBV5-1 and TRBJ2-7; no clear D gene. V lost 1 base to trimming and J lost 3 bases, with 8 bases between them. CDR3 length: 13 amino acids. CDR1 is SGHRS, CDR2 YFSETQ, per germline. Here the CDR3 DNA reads TGCGCCAGCAGCTTGACCCGAGACTACGAGCAGTACTTC. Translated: CASSLTRDYEQYF. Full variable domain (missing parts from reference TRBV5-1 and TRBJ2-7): KAGVTQTPRYLIKTRGQQVTLSCSPISGHRSVSWYQQTPGQGLQFLFEYFSETQRNKGNFPGRFSGRQFSNSRSEMNVSTLELGDSALYLCASSLTRDYEQYFGPGTRLTVT.

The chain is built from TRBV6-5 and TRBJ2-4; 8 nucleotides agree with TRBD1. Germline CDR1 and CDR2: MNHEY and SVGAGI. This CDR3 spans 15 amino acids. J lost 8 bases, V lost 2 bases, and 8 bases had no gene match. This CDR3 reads CASSYRTGIRDIQYF. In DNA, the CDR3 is TGTGCCAGCAGTTACAGGACAGGGATAAGGGACATTCAGTACTTC.

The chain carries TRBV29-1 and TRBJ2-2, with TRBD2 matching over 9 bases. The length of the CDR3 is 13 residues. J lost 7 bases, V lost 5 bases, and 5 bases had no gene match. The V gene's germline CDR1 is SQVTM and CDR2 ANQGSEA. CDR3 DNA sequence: TGCAGCGTTAGTAGCGGGAGTAACGGGGAGCTGTTTTTT. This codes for CSVSSGSNGELFF.